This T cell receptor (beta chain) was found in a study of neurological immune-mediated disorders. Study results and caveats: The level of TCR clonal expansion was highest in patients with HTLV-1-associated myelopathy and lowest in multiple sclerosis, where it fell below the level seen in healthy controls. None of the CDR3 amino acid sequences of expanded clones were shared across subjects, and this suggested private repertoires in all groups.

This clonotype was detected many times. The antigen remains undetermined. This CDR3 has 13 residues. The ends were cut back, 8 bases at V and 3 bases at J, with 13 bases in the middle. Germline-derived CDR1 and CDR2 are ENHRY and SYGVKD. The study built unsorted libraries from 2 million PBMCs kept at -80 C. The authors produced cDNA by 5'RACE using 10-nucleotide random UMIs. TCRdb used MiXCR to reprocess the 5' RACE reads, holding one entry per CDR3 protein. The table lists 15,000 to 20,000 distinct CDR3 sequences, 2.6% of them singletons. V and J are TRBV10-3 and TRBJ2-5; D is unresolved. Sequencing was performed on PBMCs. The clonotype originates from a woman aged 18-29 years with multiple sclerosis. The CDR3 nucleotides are TGTGCCATCTGGGTATCCGCCGAAGAGACCCAGTACTTC. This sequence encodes CAIWVSAEETQYF.